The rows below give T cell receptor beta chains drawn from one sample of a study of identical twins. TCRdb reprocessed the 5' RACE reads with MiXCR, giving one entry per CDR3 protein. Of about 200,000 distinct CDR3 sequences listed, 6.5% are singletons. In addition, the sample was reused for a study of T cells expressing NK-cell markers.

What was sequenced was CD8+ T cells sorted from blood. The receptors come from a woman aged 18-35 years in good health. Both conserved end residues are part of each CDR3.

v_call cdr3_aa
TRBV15 CATSWTSGRTGELFF
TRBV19 CASTPGRAEAFF
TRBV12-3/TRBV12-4 CASREGGSETQYF
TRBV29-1 CSVEGRQGANYGYTF
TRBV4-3 CASSLRPTSGRARSTDTQYF
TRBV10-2 CASSVPPWNTEAFF
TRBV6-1 CASSGWTGANVLTF
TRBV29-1 CSVQPPREQFF
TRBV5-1 CASSLERGGRDEQYF
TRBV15 CATSGLEDTQYF
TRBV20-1 CSATVLVEKLFF
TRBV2 CASSEQQGSYNEQFF
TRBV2 CASRGLAGPPTGELFF
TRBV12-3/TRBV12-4 CASSLARWEQYF
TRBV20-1 CSARDRESNQPQHF
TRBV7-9 CASSLALRSPYEQYF
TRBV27 CASSITSGPKTDTQYF
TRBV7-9 CASGPTSGVNNEQFF
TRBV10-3 CAISEIDGSYGYTF
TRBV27 CASSFGRPGLSGANVLTF
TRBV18 CASSLAPGPDTEAFF
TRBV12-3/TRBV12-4 CASNRDYEQFF
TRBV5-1 CASYGRLPSGANVLTF
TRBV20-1 CSVPEPDSYEQYF
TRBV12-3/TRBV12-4 CASSLLGLSGDEQFF
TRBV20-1 CSARGLTGTSGSFSYEQYF
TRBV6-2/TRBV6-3 CASSSGRRPSYNEQFF
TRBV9 CASSPGTTRANVLTF
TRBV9 CDSSETAGGGGYGYTF
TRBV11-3 CASSLTQGGFYEQYF
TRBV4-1 CASSQEINGADNEQFF
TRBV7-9 CASSAEQGWNTEAFF
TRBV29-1 CSVQAGGPFNEQFF
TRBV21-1 CASSKVSGANVLTF
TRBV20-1 CSARELAGDDEQFF
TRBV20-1 CSAGRTGELFF
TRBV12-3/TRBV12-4 CASSLGDALGEQFF
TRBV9 CASGAGALLNTEAFF
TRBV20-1 CSARGTGGFGYTF
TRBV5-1 CASSLHGGTSGEQFF
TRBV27 CASSSGRTGELFF
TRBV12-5 CASGLGTSGSSEQYF
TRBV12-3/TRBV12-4 CASSYVRSEAFF
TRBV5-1 CASSLETGATTEAFF
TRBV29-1 CSGRDGYHTEAFF
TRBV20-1 CSASPAQGFYNEQFF
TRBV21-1 CASRRGPQHF
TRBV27 CASSAGTRYYEQYF
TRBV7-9 CASSPPAERPPYEQYF
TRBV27 CASSLGTSGSYNEQFF
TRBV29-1 CSAREGGGPDGYTF
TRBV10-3 CATTEDRGNTEAFF
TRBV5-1 CASSFGGAQETQYF
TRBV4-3 CASSQGRAYEQYF
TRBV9 CASSGSGLGNEQFF
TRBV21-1 CASSPTITAGRFNQPQHF
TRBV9 CASSQVMRQTNTEAFF